These 8 T cell receptor beta chains were sequenced from one sample in a study of OX40 agonist ivuxolimab in advanced cancers. The data were produced by immunoSEQ multiplex PCR, yet TCRdb's version contains in-frame clones alone and is incomplete. The sample shows roughly 60,000 clones, approximately 79% of them seen only once. Sequenced material: CD4+ or CD8+ T cells sorted from blood, taken in a trial of the OX40 agonist ivuxolimab. The receptors were sampled from an adult with an advanced solid tumor such as melanoma, head and neck, liver or kidney cancer.

The chain combines TRBV2 with TRBJ2-1; possible D gene TRBD2, 5 bases. With 0 bases removed from V and 15 bases from J, the gap between germline ends came to 12 bases. Per germline, CDR1 SNHLY and CDR2 FYNNEI. The CDR3 covers 12 residues. The CDR3 sequence: CASSEASGLGFF. In DNA, the CDR3 is TGTGCCAGCAGTGAAGCGAGCGGCCTAGGGTTCTTC.

The CDR3 sequence: CASSPTGEYGYTF. The DNA of the CDR3 is TGTGCCAGCAGTCCGACAGGGGAGTATGGCTACACCTTC. J is TRBJ1-2 and V is TRBV6-1; 8 bases line up with TRBD1. The CDR3 extends over 13 amino acids. V lost 5 bases and J lost 5; bases outside the gene matches: 4. Germline V gene data show CDR1 as MNHNS and CDR2 as SASEGT.

V usage is TRBV18 and J usage is TRBJ1-1; D is perhaps TRBD1 (5 bases). The CDR3 spans 15 residues. In germline, CDR1 is KGHSH, CDR2 LQKENI. V shed 4 bases and J shed 4 bases, with 16 bases lying between them. This chain's CDR3 is CASSLIEGPGTEAFF. The CDR3 region has the DNA TGTGCCAGCTCACTCATCGAGGGGCCGGGCACTGAAGCTTTCTTT.

This chain joins TRBV2 and TRBJ1-3; D remains unclear. CDR3 length: 14 amino acids. V was shortened by 3 bases and J by 0 bases, with 6 bases between the two germline ends. The V gene's germline CDR1 is SNHLY and CDR2 FYNNEI. The CDR3 DNA is TGTGCCAGCAGTGACAGAAGCTCTGGAAACACCATATATTTT. It is translated as CASSDRSSGNTIYF.

The gene calls are TRBV9 and TRBJ2-2; tentatively, D is TRBD1 (6 bases). The V end lost 4 bases, the J end lost 0 bases, and 13 bases lay between the germline ends. The CDR3 has 16 residues. Germline V gene lookup returns CDR1 SGDLS and CDR2 YYNGEE. The CDR3 DNA sequence: TGTGCCAGCAGCTCCCGGACAGAGTCGAACACCGGGGAGCTGTTTTTT. Translating gives CASSSRTESNTGELFF.

The rearrangement links TRBV11-3 to TRBJ1-6; tentative D call: TRBD1 (6 bases). The CDR3 runs 14 residues. The V end lost 1 base, the J end lost 9 bases, and 10 bases lay between the germline ends. CDR1 and CDR2 (germline): SGHNT, YENEEA. CDR3 nucleotides: TGTGCCAGCAGCTTAGGGGGGCAGGGTTCACCCCTCCACTTT. Protein product: CASSLGGQGSPLHF. Drawing the rest from reference TRBV11-3 and TRBJ1-6, the complete variable domain is EAGVVQSPRYKIIEKKQPVAFWCNPISGHNTLYWYLQNLGQGPELLIRYENEEAVDDSQLPKDRFSAERLKGVDSTLKIQPAELGDSAVYLCASSLGGQGSPLHFGNGTRLTVT.

The rearrangement uses TRBV4-2 and TRBJ2-3; 8 bases fit TRBD1. CDR1 and CDR2 from the germline V gene are LGHNA and YNFKEQ. V lost 5 bases to trimming and J lost 2 bases; unmatched junction nucleotides: 12. The CDR3 has 17 residues. The CDR3 protein is CASSADRDVLNTDTQYF. The CDR3 DNA reads as TGTGCCAGCAGCGCGGACAGGGATGTTCTCAACACAGATACGCAGTATTTT.

V usage is TRBV21-1 and J usage is TRBJ1-1. TRBV21-1 is recorded as a pseudogene. The CDR3 length is 16 residues. The CDR3 region has the DNA TGTGCCAGCAGCAAAGTAGTAGGCCGAACAAACACTGAAGCTTTCTTT. It encodes CASSKVVGRTNTEAFF.